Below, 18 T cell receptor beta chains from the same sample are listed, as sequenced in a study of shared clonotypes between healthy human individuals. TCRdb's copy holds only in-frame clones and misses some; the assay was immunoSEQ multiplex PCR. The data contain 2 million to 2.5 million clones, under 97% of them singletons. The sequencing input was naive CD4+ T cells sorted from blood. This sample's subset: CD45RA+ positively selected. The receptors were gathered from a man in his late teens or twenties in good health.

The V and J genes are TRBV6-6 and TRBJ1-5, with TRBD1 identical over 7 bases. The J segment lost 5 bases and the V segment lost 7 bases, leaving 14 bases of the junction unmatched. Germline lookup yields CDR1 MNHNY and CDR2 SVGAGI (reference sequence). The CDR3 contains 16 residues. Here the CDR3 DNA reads TGTGCCAGCACAGCCGGACACGGACAGGTTCATCAGCCCCAGCATTTT. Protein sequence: CASTAGHGQVHQPQHF.

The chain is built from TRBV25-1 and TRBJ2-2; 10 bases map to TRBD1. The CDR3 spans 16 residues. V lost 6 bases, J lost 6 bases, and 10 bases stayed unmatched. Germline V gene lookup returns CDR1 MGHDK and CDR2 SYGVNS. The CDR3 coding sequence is TGTGCCAGCAGGCCCTCGGGGACAGGGGAATCCGGGGAGCTGTTTTTT. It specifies CASRPSGTGESGELFF.

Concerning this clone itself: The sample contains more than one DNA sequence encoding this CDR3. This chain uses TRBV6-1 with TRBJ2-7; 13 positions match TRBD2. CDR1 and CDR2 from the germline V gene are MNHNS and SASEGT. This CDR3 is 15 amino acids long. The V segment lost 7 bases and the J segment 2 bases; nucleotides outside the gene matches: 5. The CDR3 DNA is TGTGCCAGCACCCCGGGACTAGCGGGGACCTACGAGCAGTACTTC. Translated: CASTPGLAGTYEQYF.

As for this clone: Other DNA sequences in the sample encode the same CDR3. CDR3 in amino acids: CSATDTYEQYF. The CDR3 DNA sequence: TGCAGTGCGACCGACACGTACGAGCAGTACTTC. The chain recombines TRBV20-1 with TRBJ2-7; no clear D. The V end lost 6 bases, the J end lost 4 bases, and 10 bases lay between the germline ends. The CDR3 has 11 residues. The germline gives CDR1 DFQATT, CDR2 SNEGSKA (reference sequence).

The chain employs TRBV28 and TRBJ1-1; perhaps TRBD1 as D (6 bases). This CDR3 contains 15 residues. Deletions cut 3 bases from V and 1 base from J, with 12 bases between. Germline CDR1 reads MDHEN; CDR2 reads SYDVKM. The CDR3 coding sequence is TGTGCCAGCAGTTTTCCCAGGGGTGGGAACACTGAAGCTTTCTTT. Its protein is CASSFPRGGNTEAFF.

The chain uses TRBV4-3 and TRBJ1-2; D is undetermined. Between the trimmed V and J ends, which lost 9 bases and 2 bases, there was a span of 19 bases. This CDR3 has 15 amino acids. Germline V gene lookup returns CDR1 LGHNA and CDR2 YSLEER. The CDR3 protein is CASTQYPGMNYGYTF. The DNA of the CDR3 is TGCGCCAGTACCCAGTACCCGGGGATGAACTATGGCTACACCTTC.

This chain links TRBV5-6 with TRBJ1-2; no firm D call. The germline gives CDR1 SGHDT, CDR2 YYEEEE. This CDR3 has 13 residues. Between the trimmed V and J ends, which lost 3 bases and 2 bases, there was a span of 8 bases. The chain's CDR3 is CASSWIGNYGYTF. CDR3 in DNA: TGTGCCAGCAGCTGGATAGGGAACTATGGCTACACCTTC.

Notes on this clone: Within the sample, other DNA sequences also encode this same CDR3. The CDR3 DNA reads as TGTGCCTGGAGTGGGGGGGGTAGTGAAAAACTGTTTTTT. It specifies CAWSGGGSEKLFF. The chain combines TRBV30 with TRBJ1-4, with D possibly TRBD1 on 5 matching bases. The CDR3 has 13 amino acids. V was pared by 1 base and J by 7 bases, with 10 bases between. The germline V gene encodes CDR1 GTSNPN and CDR2 SVGIG (reference sequence). The whole variable domain, filled in from reference TRBV30 and TRBJ1-4, reads SQTIHQWPATLVQPVGSPLSLECTVEGTSNPNLYWYRQAAGRGLQLLFYSVGIGQISSEVPQNLSASRPQDRQFILSSKKLLLSDSGFYLCAWSGGGSEKLFFGSGTQLSVL.

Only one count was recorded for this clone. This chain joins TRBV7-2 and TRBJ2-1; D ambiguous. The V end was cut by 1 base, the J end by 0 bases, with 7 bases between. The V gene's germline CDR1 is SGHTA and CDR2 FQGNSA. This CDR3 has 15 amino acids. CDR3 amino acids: CASSLGSPSYNEQFF. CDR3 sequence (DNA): TGTGCCAGCAGCTTAGGTAGTCCCTCCTACAATGAGCAGTTCTTC.

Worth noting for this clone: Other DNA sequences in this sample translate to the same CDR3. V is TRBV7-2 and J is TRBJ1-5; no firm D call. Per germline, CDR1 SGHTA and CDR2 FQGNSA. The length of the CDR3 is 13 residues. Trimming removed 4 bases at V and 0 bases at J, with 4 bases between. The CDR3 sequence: CASSSNSNQPQHF. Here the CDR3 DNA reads TGTGCCAGCAGCTCCAATAGCAATCAGCCCCAGCATTTT.

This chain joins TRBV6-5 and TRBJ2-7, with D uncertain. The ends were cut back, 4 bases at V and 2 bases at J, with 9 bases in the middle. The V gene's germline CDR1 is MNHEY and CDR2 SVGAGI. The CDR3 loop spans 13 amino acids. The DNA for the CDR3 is TGTGCCAGCAGTTCCGAAAAAACCTACGAGCAGTACTTC. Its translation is CASSSEKTYEQYF.

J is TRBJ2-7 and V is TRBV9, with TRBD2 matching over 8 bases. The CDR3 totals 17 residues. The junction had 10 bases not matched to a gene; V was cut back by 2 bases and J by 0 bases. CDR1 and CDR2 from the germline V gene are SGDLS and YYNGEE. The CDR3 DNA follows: TGTGCCAGCAGCGTCGCCCTCCAAACTAGCGGCTCCTACGAGCAGTACTTC. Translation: CASSVALQTSGSYEQYF.

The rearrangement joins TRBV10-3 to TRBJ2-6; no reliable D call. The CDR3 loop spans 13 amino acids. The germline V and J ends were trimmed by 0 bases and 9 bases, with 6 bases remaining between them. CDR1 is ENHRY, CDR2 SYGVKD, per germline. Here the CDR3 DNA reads TGTGCCATCAGTGAGTCAGGGCTCAACGTCCTGACTTTC. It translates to CAISESGLNVLTF.

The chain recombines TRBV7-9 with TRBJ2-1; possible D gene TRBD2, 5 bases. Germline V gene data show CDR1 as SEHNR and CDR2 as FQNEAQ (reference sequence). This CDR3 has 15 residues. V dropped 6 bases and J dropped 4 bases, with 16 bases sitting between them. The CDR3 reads CASRATGMKYNEQFF. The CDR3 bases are TGTGCCAGCAGGGCTACCGGGATGAAATACAATGAGCAGTTCTTC.

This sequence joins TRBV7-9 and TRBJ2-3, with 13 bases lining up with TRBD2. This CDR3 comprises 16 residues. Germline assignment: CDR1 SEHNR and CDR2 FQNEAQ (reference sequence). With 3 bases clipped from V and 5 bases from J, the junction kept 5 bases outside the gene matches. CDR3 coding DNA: TGTGCCAGCAGCTTTCCCCGACTAGCGGGAGGAGATACGCAGTATTTT. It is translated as CASSFPRLAGGDTQYF.

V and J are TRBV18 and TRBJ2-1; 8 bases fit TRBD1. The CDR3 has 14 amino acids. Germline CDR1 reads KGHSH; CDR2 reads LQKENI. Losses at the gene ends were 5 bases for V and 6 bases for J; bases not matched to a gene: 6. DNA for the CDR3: TGTGCCAGCTCAGCCGGGACAGGCCCCAATGAGCAGTTCTTC. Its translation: CASSAGTGPNEQFF.

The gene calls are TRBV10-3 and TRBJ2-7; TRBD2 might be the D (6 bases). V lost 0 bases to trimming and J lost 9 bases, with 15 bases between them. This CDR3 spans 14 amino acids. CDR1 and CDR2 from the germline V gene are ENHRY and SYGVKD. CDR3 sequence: CAISESLARLGQYF. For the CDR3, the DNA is TGTGCCATCAGTGAGTCGCTAGCGAGACTGGGGCAGTACTTC.

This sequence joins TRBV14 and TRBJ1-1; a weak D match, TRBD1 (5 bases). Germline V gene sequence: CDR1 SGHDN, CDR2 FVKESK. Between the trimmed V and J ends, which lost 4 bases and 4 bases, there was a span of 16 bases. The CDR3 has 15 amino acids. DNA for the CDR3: TGTGCCAGCAGCCCCCGGGGACGGGCAGCCACTGAAGCTTTCTTT. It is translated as CASSPRGRAATEAFF.